Sequencing of this TCR beta chain was carried out in a study of TIL therapy for anti-PD-1-resistant metastatic lung cancer. As for the study in general: Patients had a median age of 54 years (range 38-75). Most patients had lung adenocarcinoma. Overall study findings and caveats: TIL clonotype persistence in blood showed no apparent association with response.

Notes on this clone: Its antigen is undetermined.

Sequencing used immunoSEQ v3. Sequenced by immunoSEQ multiplex PCR; TCRdb stores in-frame clones only, minus some. Among 12,000 or so clones listed, roughly three quarters were seen once. Germline CDR1 and CDR2: GTSNPN and SVGIG (reference sequence). The length of the CDR3 is 12 residues. V was cut by 5 bases and J by 4 bases, with 9 bases left in between. This sample's time point: pre-treatment sample, taken before nivolumab and TIL therapy. Stage 4 NSCLC adults joined between 2017 and January 2020. The V call is TRBV30, the J call TRBJ2-1, with unresolved D. The clonotype comes from a person between 25 and 80 years old with non-small cell lung cancer. Material: blood, obtained at baseline. In nucleotides, the CDR3 is TGTGCCTGGGCCAGGTCTTACAATGAGCAGTTCTTC. This gives the protein CAWARSYNEQFF.